These 28 T cell receptor beta chains share one sample of origin, sequenced in a study of cytomegalovirus exposure and HLA in healthy donors. A multiplex PCR was run with 60 Vbeta primers and 13 Jbeta primers. TCRdb keeps only in-frame clones here, not all; method: immunoSEQ multiplex PCR. This sample has about 180,000 clones, with 76% found just once. The specimen sequenced was PBMCs. The receptor source for this set is a man between 18 and 35 years old in good health and CMV-seronegative.

The chain combines TRBV7-2 with TRBJ1-4, with D maybe TRBD1 (6 bases). V lost 8 bases and J 0 bases, leaving 13 bases between the germline ends. The CDR3 has 15 residues. Germline V CDR1 and CDR2: SGHTA, FQGNSA. CDR3 amino acids: CASRLGGATNEKLFF. The DNA of the CDR3 is TGTGCCAGCCGGTTAGGGGGGGCAACTAATGAAAAACTGTTTTTT.

The chain recombines TRBV10-3 with TRBJ2-5, with 10 bases fitting TRBD2. Trimming at V came to 10 bases and at J to 5 bases, leaving 16 bases not matched to a gene. The CDR3 runs to 16 residues. The germline V gene has CDR1 ENHRY and CDR2 SYGVKD. In DNA form, the CDR3 reads TGTGCCAGCAGAGGACTAGCGGACCTTGGAGAGGAGACCCAGTACTTC. This translates into CASRGLADLGEETQYF.

The rearrangement joins TRBV7-9 to TRBJ2-5; D possibly corresponds to TRBD2 (7 bases). Trimming shortened V by 3 bases and J by 4 bases, and 15 bases separated the two germline ends. The CDR3 has 15 residues. CDR1 and CDR2 (germline): SEHNR, FQNEAQ (reference sequence). The CDR3 sequence: CASSLGGALPETQYF. The CDR3 bases are TGTGCCAGCAGCTTGGGGGGGGCTCTCCCAGAGACCCAGTACTTC.

The V call is TRBV4-1, the J call TRBJ2-7; 9 bases are a match to TRBD2. This CDR3 contains 15 residues. The germline gives CDR1 MGHRA, CDR2 YSYEKL. V lost 5 bases and J lost 2; bases outside the gene matches: 7. CDR3: CASSAQREAPYEQYF. Here the CDR3 DNA reads TGCGCCAGCAGCGCTCAGCGGGAGGCTCCCTACGAGCAGTACTTC.

This chain connects TRBV7-8 to TRBJ2-1; D is perhaps TRBD1 (5 bases). CDR3 size: 16 residues. Trimming pared 3 bases from V and 5 bases from J, leaving 17 bases between. Germline V gene lookup returns CDR1 SGHVS and CDR2 FQNEAQ. The CDR3 DNA follows: TGTGCCAGCAGCTTGACGAGACAGACAAAACACAATGAGCAGTTCTTC. Amino acids: CASSLTRQTKHNEQFF.

The chain employs TRBV5-1 and TRBJ2-5; 7 nucleotides align to TRBD1. CDR3 length: 14 amino acids. With V trimmed by 2 bases and J by 3 bases, 4 bases remained unmatched. Germline lookup yields CDR1 SGHRS and CDR2 YFSETQ. The CDR3 spells CASSFMGTEETQYF. In DNA form, the CDR3 reads TGCGCCAGCAGCTTCATGGGGACAGAAGAGACCCAGTACTTC.

The rearrangement joins TRBV9 to TRBJ1-2; 9 bases line up with TRBD1. There are 15 residues in the CDR3. With V trimmed by 3 bases and J by 8 bases, 11 bases remained unmatched. Germline loops: CDR1 SGDLS, CDR2 YYNGEE. The CDR3 spells CASSATTGGYGGYTF. CDR3 DNA: TGTGCCAGCAGCGCGACGACAGGGGGGTACGGAGGCTACACCTTC.

The chain is built from TRBV7-3 and TRBJ1-2; D is unclear. V gave up 4 bases and J gave up 4 bases, with 16 bases separating them. CDR3 length equals 15 residues. Germline CDR1 reads SGHTA; CDR2 reads FQGTGA. Written as DNA, the CDR3 is TGTGCCAGCAGCTCAGGATCCCCCAGAGTCTATGGCTACACCTTC. It specifies CASSSGSPRVYGYTF.

This chain connects TRBV29-1 to TRBJ2-7; the match to TRBD2 covers 8 bases. The germline V gene encodes CDR1 SQVTM and CDR2 ANQGSEA. There are 14 residues in the CDR3. Trimming cost V 6 bases and J 3 bases; bases outside gene matches: 10. CDR3 coding DNA: TGCAGCGTAAAGTTAGCGGGGAGGGTCTACGAGCAGTACTTC. This translates into CSVKLAGRVYEQYF.

V and J are TRBV27 and TRBJ2-7; D call uncertain. The V end was cut by 4 bases, the J end by 0 bases, with 4 bases between. The CDR3 has 12 residues. Germline V gene sequence: CDR1 MNHEY, CDR2 SMNVEV (reference sequence). The CDR3 DNA reads TGTGCCAGCAGTTCGGTCTCCTACGAGCAGTACTTC. Protein product: CASSSVSYEQYF.

The rearrangement joins TRBV10-2 to TRBJ1-2, with D possibly being TRBD1 (6 bases). The V gene's germline CDR1 is WSHSY and CDR2 SAAADI. The CDR3 spans 14 residues. Between the trimmed V and J ends, which lost 8 bases and 0 bases, there was a span of 13 bases. The CDR3 region is CASGAGGANYGYTF. The DNA for the CDR3 is TGCGCCAGCGGAGCGGGGGGCGCTAACTATGGCTACACCTTC.

In this sample, this clone turned up a few times. The V gene is TRBV6-5, the J gene TRBJ2-7; D possibly corresponds to TRBD2 (6 bases). The CDR3 covers 15 residues. Trimming removed 0 bases from V and 2 bases from J, with 11 bases in between. The germline V gene has CDR1 MNHEY and CDR2 SVGAGI. The CDR3 protein is CASSYSTSTPYEQYF. CDR3 bases: TGTGCCAGCAGTTACTCAACTAGCACCCCCTACGAGCAGTACTTC.

In DNA, the CDR3 is TGTGCCAGCAGTTACGTGGGGGGTTCTGGAAACACCATATATTTT. Translating gives CASSYVGGSGNTIYF. The chain carries TRBV6-5 and TRBJ1-3; weak D call: TRBD1 (5 bases). The V gene lost 2 bases and the J gene lost 1 base, with 9 bases spanning the gap. This CDR3 region has 15 residues. Germline V lookup: CDR1 MNHEY, CDR2 SVGAGI.

There are a few counts of this clone. The chain joins TRBV2 to TRBJ1-5; TRBD1 matches 7 bases. Germline CDR1 is SNHLY and CDR2 is FYNNEI. J was trimmed by 6 bases and V by 6 bases; bases with no gene match: 8. The CDR3 runs to 14 residues. CDR3 sequence (DNA): TGTGCCAGCAGCAAGGACAGGTTGGGTCAGCCCCAGCATTTT. It codes for CASSKDRLGQPQHF.

The rearrangement links TRBV5-1 to TRBJ2-1; 12 bases are shared with TRBD2. The CDR3 extends over 16 amino acids. V shed 0 bases, J shed 8 bases, and the junction held 6 bases outside the gene matches. Germline CDR1 SGHRS, CDR2 YFSETQ. In DNA, the CDR3 is TGCGCCAGCAGCTTGGGGCTAGCGGGGGGGTTCGATGAGCAGTTCTTC. This encodes CASSLGLAGGFDEQFF.

This sequence joins TRBV6-5 and TRBJ2-7, with TRBD2 as a possible D gene (6 bases). The V and J ends lost 8 bases and 4 bases respectively, with 15 bases between them. The CDR3 covers 13 residues. CDR1 MNHEY and CDR2 SVGAGI come from the germline V gene. The CDR3 region is CASLGPGEYEQYF. CDR3 nucleotide sequence: TGTGCCAGCTTAGGACCGGGGGAGTACGAGCAGTACTTC.

This clone was seen just once. The CDR3 reads CSVEGQGYEQYF. The CDR3 DNA reads TGCAGCGTTGAAGGCCAGGGCTACGAGCAGTACTTC. The chain recombines TRBV29-1 with TRBJ2-7, with D tentatively TRBD1 (5 bases). Trimming pared 1 base from V and 3 bases from J, leaving 7 bases between. The CDR3 covers 12 residues. CDR1 and CDR2 (germline): SQVTM, ANQGSEA.

The V gene is TRBV7-9, the J gene TRBJ2-5, with D uncertain. Germline-derived CDR1 and CDR2 are SEHNR and FQNEAQ (reference sequence). The CDR3 has 13 amino acids. Trimming stripped 6 bases from V and 3 bases from J, with 11 bases between. The CDR3 is CASSWPREETQYF. Written as DNA, the CDR3 is TGTGCCAGCAGTTGGCCTCGGGAAGAGACCCAGTACTTC.

The chain couples TRBV2 to TRBJ1-1, with a weak D call TRBD1 (5 bases). Germline CDR1 SNHLY, CDR2 FYNNEI. CDR3 length equals 13 residues. V was shortened by 3 bases and J by 4 bases, with 9 bases between the two germline ends. The CDR3 loop is CASSEGGITEAFF. The CDR3 DNA reads TGTGCCAGCAGTGAGGGGGGGATCACTGAAGCTTTCTTT.

The J gene is TRBJ1-4, the V gene TRBV5-1; 9 bases match TRBD1. Germline assignment: CDR1 SGHRS and CDR2 YFSETQ. The CDR3 runs to 16 residues. V was clipped by 0 bases and J by 7 bases; unmatched bases: 7. Written as DNA, the CDR3 is TGCGCCAGCAGCTTGGCCACCGGGACAGGGAGTGAAAAACTGTTTTTT. Translated: CASSLATGTGSEKLFF.

This chain links TRBV4-2 with TRBJ2-1; unclear D gene. V lost 1 base, J lost 6 bases, and 10 bases lay in between. CDR1 is LGHNA and CDR2 is YNFKEQ in the germline V gene. The CDR3 spans 14 residues. The CDR3 bases are TGTGCCAGCAGCCAAGTGAACGCGGCCAATGAGCAGTTCTTC. As protein: CASSQVNAANEQFF.

V and J are TRBV18 and TRBJ2-7, with TRBD1 identical over 11 bases. This CDR3 is built from 15 residues. Trimming removed 6 bases from V and 2 bases from J; junction bases left unmatched: 6. Germline loops: CDR1 KGHSH, CDR2 LQKENI. Here the CDR3 reads CASSLGTGGPYEQYF. The CDR3 DNA sequence: TGTGCCAGCTCGCTAGGGACAGGGGGTCCCTACGAGCAGTACTTC.

The chain combines TRBV10-3 with TRBJ1-1; 10 bases agree with TRBD1. Germline V lookup: CDR1 ENHRY, CDR2 SYGVKD. The CDR3 is made up of 15 amino acids. After removal of 10 bases from V and 3 bases from J, the junction contained 11 bases not matched to a gene. As DNA, the CDR3 is TGTGCCAGTGCTCGAACGGGGACAGGGGACACTGAAGCTTTCTTT. Amino acid sequence: CASARTGTGDTEAFF.

In DNA, the CDR3 is TGTGCCAGCAGCCAAATTGGCGGGGTGGATACGCAGTATTTT. As protein: CASSQIGGVDTQYF. V is TRBV14 and J is TRBJ2-3, with D tentatively TRBD2 (6 bases). Germline loops: CDR1 SGHDN, CDR2 FVKESK. V lost 2 bases and J 6 bases, leaving 12 bases between the germline ends. This CDR3 has 14 residues.

This sequence joins TRBV29-1 and TRBJ2-7; D might be TRBD2 (7 bases). The germline gives CDR1 SQVTM, CDR2 ANQGSEA. The CDR3 covers 15 residues. V was shortened by 6 bases and J by 1 base, with 19 bases between the two germline ends. In nucleotides, the CDR3 is TGCAGCGTATACCTGGGAGGGGACAAGTCCTACGAGCAGTACTTC. Residues: CSVYLGGDKSYEQYF.

This chain links TRBV28 with TRBJ2-3; D possibly corresponds to TRBD1 (6 bases). The CDR3 is 16 residues long. V was pared by 5 bases and J by 0 bases, with 15 bases between. From germline, CDR1 is MDHEN and CDR2 SYDVKM. CDR3 DNA sequence: TGTGCCAGCAGTCTCGGGACAACATCTAGCACAGATACGCAGTATTTT. Encoded protein: CASSLGTTSSTDTQYF.

This chain links TRBV25-1 with TRBJ2-3; D is possibly TRBD2 (6 bases). Germline assignment: CDR1 MGHDK and CDR2 SYGVNS. This CDR3 spans 16 amino acids. Trimming took 6 bases from V and 4 from J, leaving 20 bases between them. CDR3 residues: CASSLTSGGGADTQYF. Written as DNA, the CDR3 is TGTGCCAGCAGCCTCACGAGCGGAGGAGGGGCAGATACGCAGTATTTT. Full variable domain (missing parts from reference TRBV25-1 and TRBJ2-3): EADIYQTPRYLVIGTGKKITLECSQTMGHDKMYWYQQDPGMELHLIHYSYGVNSTEKGDLSSESTVSRIRTEHFPLTLESARPSHTSQYLCASSLTSGGGADTQYFGPGTRLTVL.

The CDR3 sequence is CASSSRTGDGHEQYF. Written as DNA, the CDR3 is TGTGCCAGCAGCTCCCGGACAGGGGATGGTCACGAGCAGTACTTC. This rearrangement joins TRBV5-4 to TRBJ2-7; 9 bases match TRBD1. The CDR3 consists of 15 residues. With V trimmed by 3 bases and J by 5 bases, 9 bases remained unmatched. Germline V CDR1 and CDR2: SGHNT, YYREEE (reference sequence).